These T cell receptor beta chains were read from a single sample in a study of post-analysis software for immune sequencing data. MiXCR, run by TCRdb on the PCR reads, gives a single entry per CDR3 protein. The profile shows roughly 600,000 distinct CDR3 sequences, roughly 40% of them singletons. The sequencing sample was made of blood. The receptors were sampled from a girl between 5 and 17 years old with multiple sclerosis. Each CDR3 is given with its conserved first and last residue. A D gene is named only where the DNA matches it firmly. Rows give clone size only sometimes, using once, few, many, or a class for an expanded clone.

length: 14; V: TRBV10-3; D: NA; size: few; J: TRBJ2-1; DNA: TGTGCCATCAGTGAGGGGGGGCATAACAATGAGCAGTTCTTC; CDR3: CAISEGGHNNEQFF
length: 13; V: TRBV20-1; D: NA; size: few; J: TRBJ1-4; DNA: TGCAGTGCAATACAGGGAGGACGAGAAAAACTGTTTTTT; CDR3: CSAIQGGREKLFF
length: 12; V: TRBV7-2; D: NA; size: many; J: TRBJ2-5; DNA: NA; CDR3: CASSLSWETQYF
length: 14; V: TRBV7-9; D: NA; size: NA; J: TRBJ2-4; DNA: TGTGCCAGCAGCTTTTTCAAGGGCGGCTTTGAGCAGTACTTC; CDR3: CASSFFKGGFEQYF
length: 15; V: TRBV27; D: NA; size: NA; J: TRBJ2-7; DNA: TGTGCCAGCAAGGTAATGGGGGGCTCAGACAACGAGCAGTACTTC; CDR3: CASKVMGGSDNEQYF
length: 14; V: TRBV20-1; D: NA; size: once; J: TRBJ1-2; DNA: TGCAGTGCTCCGGACTCAGGGATTTCCTATGGCTACACCTTC; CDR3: CSAPDSGISYGYTF
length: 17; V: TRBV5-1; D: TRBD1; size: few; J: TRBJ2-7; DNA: TGCGCCAGCAGTTTCTACTACACCGGGACAGGGGGCTACGAGCAGTACTTC; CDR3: CASSFYYTGTGGYEQYF
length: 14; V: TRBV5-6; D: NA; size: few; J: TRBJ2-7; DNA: TGTGCCAGCAGCAACGAGGAGGGTACCTACGAGCAGTACTTC; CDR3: CASSNEEGTYEQYF
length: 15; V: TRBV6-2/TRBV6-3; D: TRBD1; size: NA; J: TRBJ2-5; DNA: TGTGCCAGCAGTCCATACAGGGGACGATTAGAGACCCAGTACTTC; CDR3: CASSPYRGRLETQYF
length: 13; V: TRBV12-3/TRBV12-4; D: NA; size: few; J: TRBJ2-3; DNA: TGTGCCAGCAGATTCGGGACTCTAGATACGCAGTATTTT; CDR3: CASRFGTLDTQYF
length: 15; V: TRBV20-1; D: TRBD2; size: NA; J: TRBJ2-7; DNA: TGCAGTGCCTGGGGACTAGCGGAGGAAGTCTACGAGCAGTACTTC; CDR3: CSAWGLAEEVYEQYF
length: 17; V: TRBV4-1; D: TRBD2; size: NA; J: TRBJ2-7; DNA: TGCGCCAGCAGCCAAGTAGGGGATATCGCGGCGGGAGGTGAGCAGTACTTC; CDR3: CASSQVGDIAAGGEQYF
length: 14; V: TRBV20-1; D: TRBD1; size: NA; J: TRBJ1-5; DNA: TGCAGTGCGGGGACAGACTATAGCAATCAGCCCCAGCATTTT; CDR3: CSAGTDYSNQPQHF
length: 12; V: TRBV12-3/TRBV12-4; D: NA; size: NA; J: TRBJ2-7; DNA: TGTGCCAGCAGTTCGGACTACCCGAGTCCGTACTTC; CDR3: CASSSDYPSPYF
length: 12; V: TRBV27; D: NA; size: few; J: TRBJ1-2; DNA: TGTGCCACCGGCGACAAACCATACGGCTACACCTTC; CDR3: CATGDKPYGYTF
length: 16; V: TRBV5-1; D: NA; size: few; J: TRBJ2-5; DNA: TGCGCCAGCAGCCTGGATTTAATCGCTTTCCAAGAGACCCAGTACTTC; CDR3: CASSLDLIAFQETQYF
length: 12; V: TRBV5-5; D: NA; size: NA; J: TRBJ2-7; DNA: TGTGCCAGCAGCTCCGCAGCCTACGAGCAGTACTTC; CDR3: CASSSAAYEQYF
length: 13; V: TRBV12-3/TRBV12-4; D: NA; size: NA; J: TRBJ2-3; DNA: TGTGCCAGCAGTGGGGTGGGAGCAGATACGCAATATTTT; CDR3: CASSGVGADTQYF
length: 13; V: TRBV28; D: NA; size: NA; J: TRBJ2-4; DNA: TGTGCCAGCAGCCACCCAAGCAAAAACATTCAGTACTTC; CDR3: CASSHPSKNIQYF
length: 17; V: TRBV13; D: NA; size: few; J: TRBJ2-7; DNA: TGTGCCAGCAGCTTAGGCCCCACTGGTCGCCTGGGAGACGAGCAGTACTTC; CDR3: CASSLGPTGRLGDEQYF
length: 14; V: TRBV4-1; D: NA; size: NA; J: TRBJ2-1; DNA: TGCGCCAGCAGCCAAGACAGGGACTACAATGAGCAGTTCTTC; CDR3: CASSQDRDYNEQFF
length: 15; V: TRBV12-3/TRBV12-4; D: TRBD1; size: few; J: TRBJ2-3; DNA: TGTGCCAGCAGTTTATTCGACAGGGCCCCAGATACGCAGTATTTT; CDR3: CASSLFDRAPDTQYF
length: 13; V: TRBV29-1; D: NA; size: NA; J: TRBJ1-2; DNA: TGCAGCGTTGAAAGGGGGGTGGGGGATGGCTACACCTTC; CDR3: CSVERGVGDGYTF
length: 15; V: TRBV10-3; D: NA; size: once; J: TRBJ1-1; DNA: TGTGCCATCAGTGACGTTAGGGGGAAGGACACTGAAGCTTTCTTT; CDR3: CAISDVRGKDTEAFF
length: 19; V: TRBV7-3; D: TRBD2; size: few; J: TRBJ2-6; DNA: TGTGCCAGCAGCCCCTGGACTAGCGGGGGGGTCTCTGGGGCCAACGTCCTGACTTTC; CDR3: CASSPWTSGGVSGANVLTF
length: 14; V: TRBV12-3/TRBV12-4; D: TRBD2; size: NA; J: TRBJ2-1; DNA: TGTGCCAGCAGCGGGGGGACGATCCGCAATGAGCAGTTCTTC; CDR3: CASSGGTIRNEQFF
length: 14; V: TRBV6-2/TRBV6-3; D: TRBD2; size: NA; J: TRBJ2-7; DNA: TGTGCCAGCATCCCGGGACTAGGAGTCTACGAGCAGTACTTC; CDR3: CASIPGLGVYEQYF
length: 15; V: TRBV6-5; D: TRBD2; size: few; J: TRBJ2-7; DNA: TGTGCCAGCAGGGTCTCGGGACTAGCCACCTACGAGCAGTACTTC; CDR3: CASRVSGLATYEQYF
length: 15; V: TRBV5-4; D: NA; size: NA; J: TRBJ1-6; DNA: TGTGCCAGCAGCTTGGATCAGGGGTCTCATTCACCCCTCCACTTT; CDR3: CASSLDQGSHSPLHF
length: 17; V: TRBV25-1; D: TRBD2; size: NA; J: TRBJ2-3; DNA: TGTGCCAGCAGCGCGGTTCTGAGCGGGGGTTGGGCAGATACGCAGTATTTT; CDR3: CASSAVLSGGWADTQYF
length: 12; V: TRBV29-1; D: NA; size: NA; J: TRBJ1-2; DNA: TGCAGCGTCCCCGGGAGCAGCTATGGCTACACCTTC; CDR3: CSVPGSSYGYTF
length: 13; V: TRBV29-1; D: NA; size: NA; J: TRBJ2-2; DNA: TGCAGCGCGGAGGGCGGAAACACCGGGGAGCTGTTTTTT; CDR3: CSAEGGNTGELFF
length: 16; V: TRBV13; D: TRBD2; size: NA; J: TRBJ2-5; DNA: TGTGCCAGCAGTGAGGGCCGCGGGAGGCGAGAAGAGACCCAGTACTTC; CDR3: CASSEGRGRREETQYF
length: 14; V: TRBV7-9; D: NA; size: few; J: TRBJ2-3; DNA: TGTGCCAGCAGCTTGACTCCCTCCCCACATACGCAGTATTTT; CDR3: CASSLTPSPHTQYF
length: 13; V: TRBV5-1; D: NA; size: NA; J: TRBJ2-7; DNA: TGCGCCAGCAGCGCAGGGGAACTCTACGAGCAGTACTTC; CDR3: CASSAGELYEQYF
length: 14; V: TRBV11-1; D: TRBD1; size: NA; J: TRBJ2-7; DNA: TGTGCCAGCAGCAAGAGACAGGGACCCTACGAGCAGTACTTC; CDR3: CASSKRQGPYEQYF
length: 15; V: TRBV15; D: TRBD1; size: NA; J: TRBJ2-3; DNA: TGTGCCACCAGCTTACAGGGGGCATCGGCAGATACGCAGTATTTT; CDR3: CATSLQGASADTQYF
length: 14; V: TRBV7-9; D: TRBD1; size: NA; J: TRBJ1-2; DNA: TGTGCCAGCAGCCCTACAGGGACAGCACGCGGCTACACCTTC; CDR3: CASSPTGTARGYTF
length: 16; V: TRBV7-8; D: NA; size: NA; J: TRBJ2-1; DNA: TGTGCCAGCAGCTTAGTCCCCTCGCAGGATTACAATGGGCAGTTCTTC; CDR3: CASSLVPSQDYNGQFF
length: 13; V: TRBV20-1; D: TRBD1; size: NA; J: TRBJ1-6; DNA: TGCAGTGCCCAGACAGGGGGTAATTCACCCCTCCACTTT; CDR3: CSAQTGGNSPLHF
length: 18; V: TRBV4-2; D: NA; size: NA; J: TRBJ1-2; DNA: TGTGCCAGCAGCCAAGATCCACTGTTGGGGACGGGGAACTATGGCTACACCTTC; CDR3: CASSQDPLLGTGNYGYTF
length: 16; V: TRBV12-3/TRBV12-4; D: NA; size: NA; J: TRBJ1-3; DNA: TGTGCCAGCAGTTTACTGGGGGCGACTCTCGGAAACACCATATATTTT; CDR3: CASSLLGATLGNTIYF
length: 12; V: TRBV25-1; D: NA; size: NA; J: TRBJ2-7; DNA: TGTGCCAGCAGTGAATCCGGGAACGAGCAGTACTTC; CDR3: CASSESGNEQYF
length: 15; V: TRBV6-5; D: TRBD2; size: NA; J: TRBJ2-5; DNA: TGTGCCAGCAGTACCGGTACTAGCGGGCGAGAGACCCAGTACTTC; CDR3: CASSTGTSGRETQYF
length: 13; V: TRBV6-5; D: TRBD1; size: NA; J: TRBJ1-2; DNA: TGTGCCAGCAGAACACCCGGGACAGGTGGCTACACCTTC; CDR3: CASRTPGTGGYTF
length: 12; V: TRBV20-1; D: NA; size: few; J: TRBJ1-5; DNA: TGCAGTGCCTTATATAGCAATCAGCCCCAGCATTTT; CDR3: CSALYSNQPQHF
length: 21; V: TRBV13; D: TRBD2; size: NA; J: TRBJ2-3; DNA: TGTGCCAGCAGCTTCTGTAAGATTACTAGCGGGAGGGCCCTCGGGGCAGATACGCAGTATTTT; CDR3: CASSFCKITSGRALGADTQYF
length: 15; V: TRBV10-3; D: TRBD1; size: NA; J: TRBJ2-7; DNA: TGTGCCACCAGTGAGGGGGACAGGGGGCTATACGAGCAGTACTTC; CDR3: CATSEGDRGLYEQYF
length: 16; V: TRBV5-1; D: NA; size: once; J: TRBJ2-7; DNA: TGCGCCAGCAGCACCGTCCCAGCGCTGAGCTCCTACGAGCAGTACTTC; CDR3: CASSTVPALSSYEQYF
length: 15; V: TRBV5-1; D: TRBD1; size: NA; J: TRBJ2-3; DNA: TGCGCCAGCAGCTCCGGGACAGGGACCTCAGATACGCAGTATTTT; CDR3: CASSSGTGTSDTQYF
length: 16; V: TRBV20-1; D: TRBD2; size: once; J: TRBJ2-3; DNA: TGCAGTGCTAGAGATCCCCTAGCGGGGGTTGGAGATACGCAGTATTTT; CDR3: CSARDPLAGVGDTQYF
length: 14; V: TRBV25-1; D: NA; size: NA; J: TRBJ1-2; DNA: TGTGCCAGCAGGGGGTTGGGGCAGTCTTACGGCTACACCTTC; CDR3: CASRGLGQSYGYTF
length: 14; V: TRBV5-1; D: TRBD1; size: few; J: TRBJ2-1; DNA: TGCGCCAGCAGCTTTTCGGACAGGGGGAATGAGCAGTTCTTC; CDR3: CASSFSDRGNEQFF
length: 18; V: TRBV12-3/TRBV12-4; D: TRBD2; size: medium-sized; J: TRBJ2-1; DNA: TGTGCCAGCAGGGAATATCGACTAGCGGACCACTCCTACAATGAGCAGTTCTTC; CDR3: CASREYRLADHSYNEQFF
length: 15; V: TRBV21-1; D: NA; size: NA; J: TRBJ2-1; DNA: TGTGCCGACAAGCGGGTGGGGGACCTCCACAATGAGCAGTTCTTC; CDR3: CADKRVGDLHNEQFF
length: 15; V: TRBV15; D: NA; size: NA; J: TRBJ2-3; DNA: TGTGCCACCAGCAGAGGCGTCGGGAGCGCAGATACGCAGTATTTT; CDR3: CATSRGVGSADTQYF
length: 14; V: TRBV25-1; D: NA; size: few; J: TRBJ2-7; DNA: TGTGCCAGCAGTGAATTGACAGAAACCTACGAGCAGTACTTC; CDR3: CASSELTETYEQYF